The T cell receptor beta chain under discussion was sequenced for a study of control samples from healthy donors and cancer patients. Assay used: immunoSEQ multiplex PCR; TCRdb lists only in-frame clones, some missing. The table records about 170,000 clones, just under 95% of them present only once. Germline CDR1 and CDR2: LGHDT and YNNKEL (reference sequence). This CDR3 is 13 amino acids long. V lost 5 bases and J lost 9, with 14 bases in between. Sequenced material: blood. The gene calls are TRBV3-1 (or the pseudogene TRBV3-2) and TRBJ1-5, with D possibly matching TRBD1 (6 bases). The receptor comes from a woman aged 55-70 years in good health. CDR3 coding DNA: TGTGCCAGCAGCAAAAATACAGGGTCGCCCCAGCATTTT. Its protein product is CASSKNTGSPQHF.